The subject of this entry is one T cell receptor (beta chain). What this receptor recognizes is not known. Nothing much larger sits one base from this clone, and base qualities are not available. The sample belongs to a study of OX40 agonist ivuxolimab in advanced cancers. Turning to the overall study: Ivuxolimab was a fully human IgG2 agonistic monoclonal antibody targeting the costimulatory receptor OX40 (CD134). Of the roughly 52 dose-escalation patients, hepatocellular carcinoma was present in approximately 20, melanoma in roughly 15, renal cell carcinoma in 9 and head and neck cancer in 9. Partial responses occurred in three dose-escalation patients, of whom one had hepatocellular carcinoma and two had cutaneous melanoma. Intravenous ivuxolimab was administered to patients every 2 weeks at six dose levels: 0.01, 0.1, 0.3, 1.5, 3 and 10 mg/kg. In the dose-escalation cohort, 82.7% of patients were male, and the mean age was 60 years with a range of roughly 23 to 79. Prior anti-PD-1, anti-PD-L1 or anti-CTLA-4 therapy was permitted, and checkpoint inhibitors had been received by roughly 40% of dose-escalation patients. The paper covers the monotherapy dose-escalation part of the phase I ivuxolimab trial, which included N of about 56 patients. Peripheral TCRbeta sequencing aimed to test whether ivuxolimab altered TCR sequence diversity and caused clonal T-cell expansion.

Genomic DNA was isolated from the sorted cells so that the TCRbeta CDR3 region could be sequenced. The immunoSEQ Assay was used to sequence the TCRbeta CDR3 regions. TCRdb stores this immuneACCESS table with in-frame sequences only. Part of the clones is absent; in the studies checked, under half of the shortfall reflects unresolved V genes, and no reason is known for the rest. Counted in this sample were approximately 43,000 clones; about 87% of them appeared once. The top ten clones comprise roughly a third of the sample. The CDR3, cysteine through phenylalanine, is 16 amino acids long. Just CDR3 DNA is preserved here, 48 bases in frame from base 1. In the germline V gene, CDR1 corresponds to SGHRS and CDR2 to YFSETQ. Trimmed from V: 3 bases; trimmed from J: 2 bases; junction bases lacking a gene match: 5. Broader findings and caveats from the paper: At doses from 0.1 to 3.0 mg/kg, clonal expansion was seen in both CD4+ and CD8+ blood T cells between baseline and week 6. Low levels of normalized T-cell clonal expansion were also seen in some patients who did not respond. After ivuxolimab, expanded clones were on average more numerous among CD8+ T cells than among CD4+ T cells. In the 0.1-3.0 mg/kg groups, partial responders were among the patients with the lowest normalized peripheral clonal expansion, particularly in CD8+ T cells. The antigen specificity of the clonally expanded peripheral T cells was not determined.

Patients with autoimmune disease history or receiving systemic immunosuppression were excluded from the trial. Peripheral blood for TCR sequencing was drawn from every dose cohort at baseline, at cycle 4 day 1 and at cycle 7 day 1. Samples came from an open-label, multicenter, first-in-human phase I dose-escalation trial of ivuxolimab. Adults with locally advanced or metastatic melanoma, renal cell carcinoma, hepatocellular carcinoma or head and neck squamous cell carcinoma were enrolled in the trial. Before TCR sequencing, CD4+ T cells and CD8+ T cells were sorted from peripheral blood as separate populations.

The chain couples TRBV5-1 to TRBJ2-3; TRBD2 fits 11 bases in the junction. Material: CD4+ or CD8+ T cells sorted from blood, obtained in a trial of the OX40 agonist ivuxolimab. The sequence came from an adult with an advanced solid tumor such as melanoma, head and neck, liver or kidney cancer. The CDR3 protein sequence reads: CASSSGLAGLTDTQYF. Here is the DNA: TGCGCCAGCAGCTCCGGACTAGCGGGCCTCACAGATACGCAGTATTTT.